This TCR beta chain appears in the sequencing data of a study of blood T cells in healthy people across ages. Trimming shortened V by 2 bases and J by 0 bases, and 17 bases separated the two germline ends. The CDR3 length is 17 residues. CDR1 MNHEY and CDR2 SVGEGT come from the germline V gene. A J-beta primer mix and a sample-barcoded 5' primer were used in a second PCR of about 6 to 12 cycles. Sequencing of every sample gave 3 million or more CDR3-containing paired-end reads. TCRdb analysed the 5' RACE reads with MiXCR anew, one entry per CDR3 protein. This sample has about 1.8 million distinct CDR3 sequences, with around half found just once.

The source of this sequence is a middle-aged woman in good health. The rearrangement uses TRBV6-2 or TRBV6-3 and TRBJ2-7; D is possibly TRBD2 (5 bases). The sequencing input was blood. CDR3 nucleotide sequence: TGTGCCAGCAGTTACGCCGGAGGAGGTGTCGTCTCCTACGAGCAGTACTTC. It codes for CASSYAGGGVVSYEQYF.